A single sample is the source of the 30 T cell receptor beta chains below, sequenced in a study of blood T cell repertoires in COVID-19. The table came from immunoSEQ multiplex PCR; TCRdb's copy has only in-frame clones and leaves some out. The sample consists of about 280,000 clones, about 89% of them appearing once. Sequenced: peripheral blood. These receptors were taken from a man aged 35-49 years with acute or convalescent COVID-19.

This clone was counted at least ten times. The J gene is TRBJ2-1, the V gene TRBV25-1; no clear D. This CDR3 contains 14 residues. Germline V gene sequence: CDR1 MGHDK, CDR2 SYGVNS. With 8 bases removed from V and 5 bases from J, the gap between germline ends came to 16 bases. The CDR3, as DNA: TGTGCCAGCGCTATCGAGAGTGCGAACAATGAGCAGTTCTTC. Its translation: CASAIESANNEQFF. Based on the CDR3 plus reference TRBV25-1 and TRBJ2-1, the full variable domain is EADIYQTPRYLVIGTGKKITLECSQTMGHDKMYWYQQDPGMELHLIHYSYGVNSTEKGDLSSESTVSRIRTEHFPLTLESARPSHTSQYLCASAIESANNEQFFGPGTRLTVL.

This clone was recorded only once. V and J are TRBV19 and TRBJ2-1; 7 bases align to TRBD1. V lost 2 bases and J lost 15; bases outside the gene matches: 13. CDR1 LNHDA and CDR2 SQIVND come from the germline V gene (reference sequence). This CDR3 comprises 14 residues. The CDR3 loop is CASSITAGGHRRFF. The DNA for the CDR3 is TGTGCCAGTAGTATAACGGCAGGGGGACACCGGCGGTTCTTC.

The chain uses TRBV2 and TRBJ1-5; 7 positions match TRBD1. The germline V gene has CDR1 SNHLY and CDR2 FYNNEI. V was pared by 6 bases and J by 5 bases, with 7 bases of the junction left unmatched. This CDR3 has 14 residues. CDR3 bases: TGTGCCAGCAGCTCACAGGGGAGAGATCAGCCCCAGCATTTT. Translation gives CASSSQGRDQPQHF.

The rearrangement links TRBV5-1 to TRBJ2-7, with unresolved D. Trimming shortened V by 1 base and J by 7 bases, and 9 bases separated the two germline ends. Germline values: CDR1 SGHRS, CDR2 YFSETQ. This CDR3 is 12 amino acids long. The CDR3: CASSLPSNEQYF. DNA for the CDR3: TGCGCCAGCAGCTTGCCCTCTAATGAGCAGTACTTC.

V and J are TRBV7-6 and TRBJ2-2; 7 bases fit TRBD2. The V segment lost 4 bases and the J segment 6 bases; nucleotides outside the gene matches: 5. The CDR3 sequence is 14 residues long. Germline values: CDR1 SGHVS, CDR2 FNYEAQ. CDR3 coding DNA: TGTGCCAGCAGCTCCAGACTAGCCCCCGGGGAGCTGTTTTTT. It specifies CASSSRLAPGELFF.

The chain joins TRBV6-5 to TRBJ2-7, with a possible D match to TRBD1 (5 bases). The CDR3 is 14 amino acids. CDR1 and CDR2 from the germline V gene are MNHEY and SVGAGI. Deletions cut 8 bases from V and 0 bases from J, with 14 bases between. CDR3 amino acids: CASSRAGLSYEQYF. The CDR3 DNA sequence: TGTGCCAGCTCAAGGGCAGGGCTCTCCTACGAGCAGTACTTC.

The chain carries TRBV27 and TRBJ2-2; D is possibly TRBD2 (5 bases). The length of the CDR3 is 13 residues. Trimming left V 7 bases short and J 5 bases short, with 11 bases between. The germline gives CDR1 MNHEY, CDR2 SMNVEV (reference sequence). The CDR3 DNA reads TGTGCCAGCACCGGGATTTCTACCGGGGAGCTGTTTTTT. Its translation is CASTGISTGELFF.

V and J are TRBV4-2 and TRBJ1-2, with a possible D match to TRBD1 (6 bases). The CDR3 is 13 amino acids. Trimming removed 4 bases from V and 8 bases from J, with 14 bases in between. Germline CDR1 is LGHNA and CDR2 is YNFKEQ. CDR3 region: CASSPDSIGGYTF. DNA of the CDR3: TGTGCCAGCAGCCCGGACAGTATTGGAGGCTACACCTTC.

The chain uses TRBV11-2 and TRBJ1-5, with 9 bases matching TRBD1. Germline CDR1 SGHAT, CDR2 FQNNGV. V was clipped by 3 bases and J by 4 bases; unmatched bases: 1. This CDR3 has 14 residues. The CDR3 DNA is TGTGCCAGCAGCTTGGGACAGGGTAATCAGCCCCAGCATTTT. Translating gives CASSLGQGNQPQHF.

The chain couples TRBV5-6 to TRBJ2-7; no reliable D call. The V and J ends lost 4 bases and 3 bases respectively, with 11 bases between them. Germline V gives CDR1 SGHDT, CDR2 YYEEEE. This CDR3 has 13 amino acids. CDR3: CASSPWSYYEQYF. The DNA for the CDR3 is TGTGCCAGCAGCCCTTGGAGTTACTACGAGCAGTACTTC.

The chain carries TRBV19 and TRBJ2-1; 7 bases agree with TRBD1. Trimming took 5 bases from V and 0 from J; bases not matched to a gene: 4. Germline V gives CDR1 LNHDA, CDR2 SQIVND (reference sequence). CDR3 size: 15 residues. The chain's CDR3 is CASSSTGASYNEQFF. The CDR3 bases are TGTGCCAGTAGTTCCACAGGGGCCTCCTACAATGAGCAGTTCTTC.

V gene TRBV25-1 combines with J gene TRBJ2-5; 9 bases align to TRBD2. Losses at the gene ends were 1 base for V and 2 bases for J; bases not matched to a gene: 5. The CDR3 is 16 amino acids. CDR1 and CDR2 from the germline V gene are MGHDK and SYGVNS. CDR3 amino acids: CASSESSLAGQETQYF. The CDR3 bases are TGTGCCAGCAGTGAATCCTCCCTAGCGGGGCAAGAGACCCAGTACTTC.

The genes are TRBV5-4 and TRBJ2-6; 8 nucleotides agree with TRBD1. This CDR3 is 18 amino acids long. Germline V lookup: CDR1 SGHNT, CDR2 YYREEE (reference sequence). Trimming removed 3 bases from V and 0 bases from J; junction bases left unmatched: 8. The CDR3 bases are TGTGCCAGCAGCTGGTTGACAGGGGAGTCCTCTGGGGCCAACGTCCTGACTTTC. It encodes CASSWLTGESSGANVLTF.

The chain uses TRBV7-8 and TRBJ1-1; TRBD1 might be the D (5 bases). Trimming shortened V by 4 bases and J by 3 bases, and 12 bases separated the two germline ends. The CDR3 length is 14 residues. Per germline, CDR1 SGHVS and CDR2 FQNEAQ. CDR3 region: CASSWIRGDTEAFF. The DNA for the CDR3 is TGTGCCAGCAGCTGGATCCGGGGGGACACTGAAGCTTTCTTT.

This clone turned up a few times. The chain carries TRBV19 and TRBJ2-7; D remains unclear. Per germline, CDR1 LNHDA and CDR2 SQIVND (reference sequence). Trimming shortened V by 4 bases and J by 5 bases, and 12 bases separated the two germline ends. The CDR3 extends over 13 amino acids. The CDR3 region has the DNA TGTGCCAGTAGTAATCCTCCAGTCAACGAGCAGTACTTC. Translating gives CASSNPPVNEQYF.

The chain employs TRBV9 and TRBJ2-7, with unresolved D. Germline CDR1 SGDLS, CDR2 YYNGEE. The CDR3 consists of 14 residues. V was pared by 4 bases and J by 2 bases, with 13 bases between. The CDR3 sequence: CASSPSSSPYEQYF. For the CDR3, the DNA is TGTGCCAGCAGCCCTAGTAGCAGCCCCTACGAGCAGTACTTC.

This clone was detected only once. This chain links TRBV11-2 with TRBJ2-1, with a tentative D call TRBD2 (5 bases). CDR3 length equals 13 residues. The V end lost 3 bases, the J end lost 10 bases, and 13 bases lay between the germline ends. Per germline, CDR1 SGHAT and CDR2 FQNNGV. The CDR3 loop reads CASSFGEGKEQFF. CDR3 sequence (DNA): TGTGCCAGCAGCTTTGGTGAGGGTAAGGAGCAGTTCTTC.

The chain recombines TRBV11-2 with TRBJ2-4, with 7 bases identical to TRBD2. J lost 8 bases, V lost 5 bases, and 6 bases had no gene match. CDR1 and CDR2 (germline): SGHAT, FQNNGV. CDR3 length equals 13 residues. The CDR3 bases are TGTGCCAGCAGCGCATATGGGAGGGACATTCAGTACTTC. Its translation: CASSAYGRDIQYF.

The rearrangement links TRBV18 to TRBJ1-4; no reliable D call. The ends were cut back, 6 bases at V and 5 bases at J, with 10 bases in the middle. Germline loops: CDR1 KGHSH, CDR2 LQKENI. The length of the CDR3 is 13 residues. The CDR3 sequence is CASSSRINEKLFF. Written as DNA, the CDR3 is TGTGCCAGCTCTTCTAGGATAAATGAAAAACTGTTTTTT.

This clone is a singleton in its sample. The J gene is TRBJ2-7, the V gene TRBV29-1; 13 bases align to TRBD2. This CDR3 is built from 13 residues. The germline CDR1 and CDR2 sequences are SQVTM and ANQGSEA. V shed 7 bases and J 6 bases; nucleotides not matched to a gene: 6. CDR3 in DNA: TGCAGCGCCTTACTAGCGGGGGGGCGCGAGCAGTACTTC. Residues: CSALLAGGREQYF.

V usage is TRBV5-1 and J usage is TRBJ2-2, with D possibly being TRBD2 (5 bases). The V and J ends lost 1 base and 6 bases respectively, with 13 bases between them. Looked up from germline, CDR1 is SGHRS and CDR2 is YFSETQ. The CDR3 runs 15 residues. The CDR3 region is CASSLIVAPAGELFF. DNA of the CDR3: TGCGCCAGCAGCTTGATAGTAGCGCCGGCCGGGGAGCTGTTTTTT.

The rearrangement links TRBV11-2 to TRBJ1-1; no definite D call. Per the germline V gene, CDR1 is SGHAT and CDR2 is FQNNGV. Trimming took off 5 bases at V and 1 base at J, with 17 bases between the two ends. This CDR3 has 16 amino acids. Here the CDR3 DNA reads TGTGCCAGCAGCCCAGGTCTCATCCGACAGAACACTGAAGCTTTCTTT. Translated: CASSPGLIRQNTEAFF. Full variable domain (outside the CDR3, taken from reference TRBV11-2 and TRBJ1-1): EAGVAQSPRYKIIEKRQSVAFWCNPISGHATLYWYQQILGQGPKLLIQFQNNGVVDDSQLPKDRFSAERLKGVDSTLKIQPAKLEDSAVYLCASSPGLIRQNTEAFFGQGTRLTVV.

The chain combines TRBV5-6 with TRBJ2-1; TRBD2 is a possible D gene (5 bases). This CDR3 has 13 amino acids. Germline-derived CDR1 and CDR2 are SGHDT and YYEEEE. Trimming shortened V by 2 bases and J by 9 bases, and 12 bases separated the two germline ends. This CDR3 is CASSFPSGLEQFF. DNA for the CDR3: TGTGCCAGCAGCTTCCCTTCAGGACTTGAGCAGTTCTTC. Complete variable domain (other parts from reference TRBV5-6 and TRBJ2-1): DAGVTQSPTHLIKTRGQQVTLRCSPKSGHDTVSWYQQALGQGPQFIFQYYEEEERQRGNFPDRFSGHQFPNYSSELNVNALLLGDSALYLCASSFPSGLEQFFGPGTRLTVL.

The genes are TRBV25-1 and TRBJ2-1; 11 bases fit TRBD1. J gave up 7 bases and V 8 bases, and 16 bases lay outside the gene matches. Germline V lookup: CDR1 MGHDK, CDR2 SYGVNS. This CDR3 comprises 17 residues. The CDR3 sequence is CASDGKPGQGDPNEQFF. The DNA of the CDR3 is TGTGCCAGCGACGGAAAACCGGGACAGGGGGACCCGAATGAGCAGTTCTTC.

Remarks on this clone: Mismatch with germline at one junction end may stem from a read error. As DNA, the CDR3 is TGTGCCACGAGTGGAGGGGGACAGGACTACGAGCAGTACTTC. It is translated as CATSGGGQDYEQYF. J is TRBJ2-7 and V is TRBV24-1; 8 nucleotides agree with TRBD1. CDR3 length: 14 residues. The V gene's germline CDR1 is KGHDR and CDR2 SFDVKD.

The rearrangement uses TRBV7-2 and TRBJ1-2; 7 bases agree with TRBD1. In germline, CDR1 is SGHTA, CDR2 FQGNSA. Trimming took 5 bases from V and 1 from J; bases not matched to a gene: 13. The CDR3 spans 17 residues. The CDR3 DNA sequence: TGTGCCAGCAGCCCCCGAGAGGGGGCCTCGTATAACTATGGCTACACCTTC. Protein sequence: CASSPREGASYNYGYTF.

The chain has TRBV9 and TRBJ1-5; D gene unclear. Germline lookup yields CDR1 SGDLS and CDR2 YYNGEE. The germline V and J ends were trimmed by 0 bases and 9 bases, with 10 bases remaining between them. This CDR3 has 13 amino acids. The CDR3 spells CASSVGDSGPQHF. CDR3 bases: TGTGCCAGCAGCGTAGGAGACTCGGGGCCCCAGCATTTT.

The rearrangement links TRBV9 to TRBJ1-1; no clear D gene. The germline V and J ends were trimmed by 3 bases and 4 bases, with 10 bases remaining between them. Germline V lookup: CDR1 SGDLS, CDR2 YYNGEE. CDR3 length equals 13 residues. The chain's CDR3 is CASSAEEGTEAFF. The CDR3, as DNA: TGTGCCAGCAGCGCCGAGGAGGGCACTGAAGCTTTCTTT.

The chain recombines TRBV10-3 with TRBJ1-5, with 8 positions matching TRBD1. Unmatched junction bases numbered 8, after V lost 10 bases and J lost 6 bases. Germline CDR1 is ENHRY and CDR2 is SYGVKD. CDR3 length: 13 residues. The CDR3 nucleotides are TGTGCCACCCGGACAGGGACTGTTCAGCCCCAGCATTTT. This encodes CATRTGTVQPQHF.

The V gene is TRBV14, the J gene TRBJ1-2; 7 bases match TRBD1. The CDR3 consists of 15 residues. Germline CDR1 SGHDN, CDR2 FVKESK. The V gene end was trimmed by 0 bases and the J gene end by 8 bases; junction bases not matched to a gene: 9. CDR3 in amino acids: CASSQDLGGARGYTF. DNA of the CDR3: TGTGCCAGCAGCCAAGATCTAGGGGGCGCAAGGGGCTACACCTTC.